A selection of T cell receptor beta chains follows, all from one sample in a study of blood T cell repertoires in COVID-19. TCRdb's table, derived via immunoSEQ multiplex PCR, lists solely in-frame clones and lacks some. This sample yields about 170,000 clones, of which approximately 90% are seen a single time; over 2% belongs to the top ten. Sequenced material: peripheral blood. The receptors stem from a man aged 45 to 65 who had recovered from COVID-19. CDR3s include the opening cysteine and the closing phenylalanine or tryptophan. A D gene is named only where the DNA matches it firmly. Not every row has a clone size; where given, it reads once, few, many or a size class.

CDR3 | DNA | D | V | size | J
CASSLKESRAGTEAFF | TGTGCCAGCAGCTTAAAGGAGTCCAGGGCTGGGACTGAAGCTTTCTTT | - | TRBV7-2 | - | TRBJ1-1
CASSVATGQGGTQYF | TGTGCCAGCAGCGTAGCTACGGGACAGGGCGGTACGCAGTATTTT | TRBD1 | TRBV9 | - | TRBJ2-3
CASTLAGGKNNEQFF | TGTGCCAGCACCCTAGCGGGAGGGAAAAACAATGAGCAGTTCTTC | TRBD2 | TRBV7-6 | - | TRBJ2-1
CASSQAGGTNTGELFF | TGCGCCAGCAGCCAAGCTGGCGGAACGAACACCGGGGAGCTGTTTTTT | - | TRBV4-3 | - | TRBJ2-2
CASSPTGAGNTEAFF | TGTGCCAGCAGCCCGACAGGGGCTGGGAACACTGAAGCTTTCTTT | TRBD1 | TRBV7-3 | - | TRBJ1-1
CASSPTTPGSQNYEQYF | TGTGCCAGCTCACCCACCACGCCCGGGTCGCAGAACTACGAGCAGTACTTC | - | TRBV18 | - | TRBJ2-7
CASSLGLSTDTQYF | TGTGCCAGCAGCCTTGGCCTTAGCACAGATACGCAGTATTTT | - | TRBV11-1 | - | TRBJ2-3
CSASPILPYSYNEQFF | TGCAGTGCTAGTCCAATTCTACCTTACTCCTACAATGAGCAGTTCTTC | - | TRBV20-1 | - | TRBJ2-1
CATMRRQLNEQFF | TGTGCCACTATGAGGCGGCAGCTCAATGAGCAGTTCTTC | - | TRBV2 | - | TRBJ2-1
CASSQDGKGATSNQPQHF | TGTGCCAGCAGCCAAGATGGGAAGGGGGCAACTAGCAATCAGCCCCAGCATTTT | TRBD1 | TRBV3-1/TRBV3-2 | - | TRBJ1-5
CASSPPGHNYGYTF | TGTGCCAGCTCTCCCCCCGGACACAACTATGGCTACACCTTC | - | TRBV18 | - | TRBJ1-2
CASSSTGNSPLHF | TGTGCCAGCAGTTCTACAGGGAACTCACCCCTCCACTTT | - | TRBV7-6 | - | TRBJ1-6
CASSATPTQYF | TGTGCCAGCAGTGCCACACCTACGCAGTATTTT | - | TRBV2 | - | TRBJ2-3
CASSYSEGNEQFF | TGTGCCAGCAGTTACTCGGAGGGCAATGAGCAGTTCTTC | - | TRBV6-5 | once | TRBJ2-1
CSARTGQSEQYF | TGCAGCGCCAGGACAGGGCAATCCGAGCAGTACTTC | TRBD1 | TRBV29-1 | - | TRBJ2-7
CASSQTGQGNTEAFF | TGTGCCAGCAGCCAGACTGGACAGGGGAACACTGAAGCTTTCTTT | TRBD1 | TRBV7-3 | - | TRBJ1-1
CASSQDLSGRLETQYF | TGTGCCAGCAGCCAAGATCTTAGCGGGAGGCTGGAGACCCAGTACTTC | TRBD2 | TRBV3-1/TRBV3-2 | - | TRBJ2-5
CASSLDPGGNQPQHF | TGTGCCAGCAGCTTAGATCCCGGTGGCAATCAGCCCCAGCATTTT | - | TRBV7-2 | once | TRBJ1-5
CASSSGTGAGANVLTF | TGTGCCAGCAGCTCCGGGACAGGGGCTGGGGCCAACGTCCTGACTTTC | TRBD1 | TRBV7-3 | - | TRBJ2-6
CASSPYPGQGINYGYTF | TGCGCCAGCAGCCCCTACCCAGGACAGGGTATCAACTATGGCTACACCTTC | TRBD1 | TRBV5-1 | - | TRBJ1-2
CASSVATGAGTGELFF | TGTGCCAGCAGCGTAGCTACCGGAGCGGGCACCGGGGAGCTGTTTTTT | - | TRBV9 | - | TRBJ2-2
CASSLGGGALNSPLHF | TGCGCCAGCAGCCTTGGTGGGGGGGCCCTTAATTCACCCCTCCACTTT | - | TRBV4-3 | - | TRBJ1-6
CASSLERGGGVRAKNIQYF | TGTGCCAGCAGCTTAGAGCGCGGGGGGGGCGTCCGAGCCAAAAACATTCAGTACTTC | TRBD2 | TRBV7-2 | - | TRBJ2-4
CATTGTGQAYGYTF | TGTGCCACCACTGGGACAGGACAAGCCTATGGCTACACCTTC | TRBD1 | TRBV24-1 | - | TRBJ1-2
CASRDRGRTDTQYF | TGTGCCAGCAGAGACAGGGGTAGGACAGATACGCAGTATTTT | TRBD1 | TRBV11-1 | - | TRBJ2-3
CASREQGASTGELFF | TGTGCCAGCAGAGAGCAGGGTGCTTCCACCGGGGAGCTGTTTTTT | - | TRBV2 | - | TRBJ2-2
CASSRDGGETQYF | TGTGCCAGCAGCCGGGACGGGGGGGAGACCCAGTACTTC | TRBD2 | TRBV13 | - | TRBJ2-5
CASSLLPSGNYGYTF | TGTGCCAGCAGCTTGCTCCCGAGCGGGAACTATGGCTACACCTTC | - | TRBV7-8 | - | TRBJ1-2
CASSKKGRGAATNEKLFF | TGTGCCAGCAGCAAAAAGGGCAGGGGGGCGGCAACTAATGAAAAACTGTTTTTT | - | TRBV21-1 | - | TRBJ1-4
CASARGTVSYEQYF | TGTGCCAGCGCCAGAGGAACGGTTTCCTACGAGCAGTACTTC | - | TRBV27 | - | TRBJ2-7
CASSPIRTGRPHNEQFF | TGTGCCAGCAGTCCAATTAGGACAGGCAGACCTCACAATGAGCAGTTCTTC | TRBD1 | TRBV6-6 | - | TRBJ2-1
CASSLESGVNEQYF | TGTGCCAGCAGCTTAGAGTCGGGGGTTAACGAGCAGTACTTC | - | TRBV7-9 | - | TRBJ2-7
CASSPFIAASSGNTIYF | TGTGCCAGCAGCCCCTTTATAGCGGCGAGCTCTGGAAACACCATATATTTT | - | TRBV5-6 | - | TRBJ1-3
CASSTRTSGGLYNEQFF | TGTGCCAGTAGTACGAGGACTAGCGGGGGCCTATACAATGAGCAGTTCTTC | TRBD2 | TRBV19 | - | TRBJ2-1
CASSSTAIAKNIQYF | TGTGCCAGCAGTTCCACAGCAATAGCCAAAAACATTCAGTACTTC | - | TRBV28 | - | TRBJ2-4
CASSPGSGLEQYF | TGTGCCAGCAGCCCTGGCAGTGGGCTCGAGCAGTACTTC | - | TRBV3-1/TRBV3-2 | - | TRBJ2-7
CASSLRQVPGTEAFF | TGTGCCAGCAGTCTAAGACAGGTGCCAGGTACTGAAGCTTTCTTT | - | TRBV2 | once | TRBJ1-1
CASSEAGNGELFF | TGTGCCAGCAGTGAAGCGGGCAACGGGGAGCTGTTTTTT | - | TRBV2 | - | TRBJ2-2
CASLTSGSFYEQYF | TGTGCCAGCCTTACTAGCGGGAGTTTCTACGAGCAGTACTTC | TRBD2 | TRBV6-5 | - | TRBJ2-7
CAISVGTAYEQYF | TGTGCCATCAGTGTTGGGACAGCCTACGAGCAGTACTTC | TRBD1 | TRBV10-3 | - | TRBJ2-7
CASSPRPGFDGTQYF | TGTGCCAGCAGCCCCCGTCCAGGCTTTGATGGGACCCAGTACTTC | - | TRBV7-3 | - | TRBJ2-5
CASSPEAGRGSTDTQYF | TGTGCCAGTAGTCCAGAGGCAGGACGGGGGTCCACAGATACGCAGTATTTT | - | TRBV19 | - | TRBJ2-3
CASSPLAGGNNEQFF | TGCGCCAGCAGCCCCCTAGCGGGAGGGAACAATGAGCAGTTCTTC | TRBD2 | TRBV4-1 | - | TRBJ2-1
CASSLEVPRGKLFF | TGTGCCAGCAGCTTAGAGGTTCCGCGCGGAAAACTGTTTTTT | - | TRBV28 | once | TRBJ1-4
CSASRAGGEKLFF | TGCAGTGCTAGTCGGGCAGGGGGCGAAAAACTGTTTTTT | TRBD1 | TRBV20-1 | once | TRBJ1-4
CASTGTGWDTQYF | TGTGCCAGCACTGGGACAGGGTGGGATACGCAGTATTTT | TRBD1 | TRBV25-1 | - | TRBJ2-3
CASGARTSGRALNSHEQFF | TGTGCCAGCGGGGCAAGGACTAGCGGGAGGGCCCTGAATAGCCATGAGCAGTTCTTC | TRBD2 | TRBV7-2 | - | TRBJ2-1
CATSDSPYGGSTGELFF | TGTGCCACCAGTGATTCCCCTTACGGGGGGAGCACCGGGGAGCTGTTTTTT | TRBD2 | TRBV24-1 | - | TRBJ2-2
CASSRLQGPRQPQHF | TGTGCCAGCAGTAGACTACAGGGCCCGCGTCAGCCCCAGCATTTT | - | TRBV2 | - | TRBJ1-5
CASSFSSGALADTQYF | TGTGCCAGCAGTTTTTCTAGCGGGGCCCTGGCGGATACGCAGTATTTT | TRBD2 | TRBV27 | - | TRBJ2-3
CASKGQGRDTGELFF | TGCGCCAGCAAAGGACAGGGTCGGGACACCGGGGAGCTGTTTTTT | TRBD1 | TRBV5-1 | - | TRBJ2-2
CASSEEQGTPAATQYF | TGTGCCAGCAGTGAAGAACAGGGGACCCCAGCGGCTACGCAGTATTTT | TRBD1 | TRBV6-1 | - | TRBJ2-3
CASREGPGGGQYF | TGTGCCAGCAGGGAGGGACCGGGCGGTGGGCAGTATTTT | - | TRBV2 | - | TRBJ2-3
CASSGTTGGGSKNIQYF | TGTGCCAGCAGTGGCACCACAGGGGGCGGGTCCAAAAACATTCAGTACTTC | TRBD1 | TRBV2 | - | TRBJ2-4
CARRRDRGLGQPQHF | TGTGCCAGAAGACGTGACAGGGGGCTTGGTCAGCCCCAGCATTTT | TRBD1 | TRBV5-3 | - | TRBJ1-5
CASSYSGTGYNEKLFF | TGTGCCAGCAGTTACAGCGGGACAGGGTATAATGAAAAACTGTTTTTT | TRBD1 | TRBV6-5 | - | TRBJ1-4
CASSPQGHTQYF | TGTGCCAGCAGCCCACAGGGGCATACGCAGTATTTT | TRBD1 | TRBV7-8 | - | TRBJ2-3
CASSQKRGSYNEQFF | TGTGCCAGCAGCCAGAAGAGGGGGTCTTACAATGAGCAGTTCTTC | - | TRBV3-1/TRBV3-2 | - | TRBJ2-1